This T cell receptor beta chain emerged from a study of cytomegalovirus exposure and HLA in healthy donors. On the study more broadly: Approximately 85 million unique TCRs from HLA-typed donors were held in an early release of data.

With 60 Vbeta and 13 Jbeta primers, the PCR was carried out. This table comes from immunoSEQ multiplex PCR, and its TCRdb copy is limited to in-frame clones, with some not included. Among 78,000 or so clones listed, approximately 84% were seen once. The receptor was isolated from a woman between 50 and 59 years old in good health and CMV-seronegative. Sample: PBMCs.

The CDR3 bases are TGTGCCAGCAGTCAATTGGCGGGGGAGAACACCGGGGAGCTGTTTTTT. Protein sequence: CASSQLAGENTGELFF. This chain uses TRBV27 with TRBJ2-2; 7 bases map to TRBD2. CDR3 length: 16 amino acids. In germline, CDR1 is MNHEY, CDR2 SMNVEV (reference sequence). V lost 5 bases to trimming and J lost 1 base; unmatched junction nucleotides: 7.